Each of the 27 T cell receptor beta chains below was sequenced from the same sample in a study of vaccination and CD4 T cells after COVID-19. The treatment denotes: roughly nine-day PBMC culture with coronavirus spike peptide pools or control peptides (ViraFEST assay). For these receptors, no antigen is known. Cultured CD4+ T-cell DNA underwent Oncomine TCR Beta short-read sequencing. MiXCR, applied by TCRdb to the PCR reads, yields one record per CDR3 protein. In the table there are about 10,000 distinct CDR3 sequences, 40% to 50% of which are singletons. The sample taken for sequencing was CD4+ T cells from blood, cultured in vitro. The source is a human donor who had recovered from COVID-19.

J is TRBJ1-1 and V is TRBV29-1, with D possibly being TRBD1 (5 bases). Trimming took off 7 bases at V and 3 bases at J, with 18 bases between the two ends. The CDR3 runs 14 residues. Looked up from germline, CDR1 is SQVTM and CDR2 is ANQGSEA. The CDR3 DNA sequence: TGCAGCGCTAATATGGGGACTCCGGACACTGAAGCTTTCTTT. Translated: CSANMGTPDTEAFF.

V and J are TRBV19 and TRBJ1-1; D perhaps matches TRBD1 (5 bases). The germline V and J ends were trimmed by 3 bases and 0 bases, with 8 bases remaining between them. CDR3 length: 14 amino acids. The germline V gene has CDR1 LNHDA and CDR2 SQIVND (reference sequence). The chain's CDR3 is CASSMRGLNTEAFF. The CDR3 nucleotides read TGTGCCAGTAGTATGAGGGGCCTGAACACTGAAGCTTTCTTT.

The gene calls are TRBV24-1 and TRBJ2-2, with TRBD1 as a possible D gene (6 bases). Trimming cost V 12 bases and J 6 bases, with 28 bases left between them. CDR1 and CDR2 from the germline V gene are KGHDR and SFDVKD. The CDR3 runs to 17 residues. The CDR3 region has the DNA TGTGCCGCCACACCAACGTCAGGGGCCCCTGATTCCGGGGAGCTGTTTTTT. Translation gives CAATPTSGAPDSGELFF.

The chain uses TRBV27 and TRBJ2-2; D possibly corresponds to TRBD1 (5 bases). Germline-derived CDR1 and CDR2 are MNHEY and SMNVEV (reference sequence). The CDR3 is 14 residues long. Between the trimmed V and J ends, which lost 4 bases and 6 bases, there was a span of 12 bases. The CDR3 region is CASSSRAEPGELFF. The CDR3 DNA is TGTGCCAGCAGTTCCAGGGCCGAACCCGGGGAGCTGTTTTTT.

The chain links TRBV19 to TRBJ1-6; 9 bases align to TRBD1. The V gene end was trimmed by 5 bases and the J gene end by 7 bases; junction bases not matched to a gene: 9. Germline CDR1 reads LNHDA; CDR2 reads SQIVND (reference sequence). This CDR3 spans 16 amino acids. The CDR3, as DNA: TGTGCCAGTAGTGGACCCGGACAGGGGAGCAATTCACCCCTCCACTTT. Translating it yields CASSGPGQGSNSPLHF. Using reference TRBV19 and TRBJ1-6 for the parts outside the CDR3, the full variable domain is DGGITQSPKYLFRKEGQNVTLSCEQNLNHDAMYWYRQDPGQGLRLIYYSQIVNDFQKGDIAEGYSVSREKKESFPLTVTSAQKNPTAFYLCASSGPGQGSNSPLHFGNGTRLTVT.

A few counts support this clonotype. CDR3 in DNA: TGTGCCAGCAGCTTAGCGACTGGGGTGGCCTACGAGCAGTACTTC. This codes for CASSLATGVAYEQYF. The chain uses TRBV11-2 and TRBJ2-7, with D unresolved. The length of the CDR3 is 15 residues. Trimming shortened V by 1 base and J by 2 bases, and 12 bases separated the two germline ends. The V gene's germline CDR1 is SGHAT and CDR2 FQNNGV.

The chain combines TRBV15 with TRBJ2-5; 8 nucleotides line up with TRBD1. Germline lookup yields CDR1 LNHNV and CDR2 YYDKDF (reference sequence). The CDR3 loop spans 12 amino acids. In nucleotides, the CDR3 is TGTGCTACAGGGGGTCGGAGGGAGACCCAGTACTTC. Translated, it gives CATGGRRETQYF.

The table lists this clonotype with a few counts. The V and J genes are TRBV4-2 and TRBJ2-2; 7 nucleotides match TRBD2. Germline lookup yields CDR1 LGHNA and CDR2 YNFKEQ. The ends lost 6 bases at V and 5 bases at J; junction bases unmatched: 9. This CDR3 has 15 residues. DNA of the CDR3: TGTGCCAGCAGGCCGGGGGGATCTAGGACCGGGGAGCTGTTTTTT. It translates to CASRPGGSRTGELFF.

Written as DNA, the CDR3 is TGTGCCTGGAGGTCCCCTAGCGGGAGACCCTACGAGCAGTACTTC. Translation gives CAWRSPSGRPYEQYF. The rearrangement links TRBV30 to TRBJ2-7, with 10 bases fitting TRBD2. This CDR3 is built from 15 residues. V was clipped by 3 bases and J by 2 bases; unmatched bases: 7. Germline loops: CDR1 GTSNPN, CDR2 SVGIG (reference sequence).

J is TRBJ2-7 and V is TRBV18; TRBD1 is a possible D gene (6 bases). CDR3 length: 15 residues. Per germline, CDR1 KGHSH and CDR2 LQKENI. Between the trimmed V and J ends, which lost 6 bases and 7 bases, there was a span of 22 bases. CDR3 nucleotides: TGTGCCAGCTCGTCCCCGGGGCAGGGGCCATTTGAGCAGTACTTC. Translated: CASSSPGQGPFEQYF.

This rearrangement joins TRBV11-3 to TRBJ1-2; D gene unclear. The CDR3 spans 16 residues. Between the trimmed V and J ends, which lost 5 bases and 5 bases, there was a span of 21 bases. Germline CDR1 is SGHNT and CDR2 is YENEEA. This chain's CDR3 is CASSRTLQSTIYGYTF. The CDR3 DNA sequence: TGTGCCAGCAGCCGTACTTTACAGAGTACTATTTATGGCTACACCTTC.

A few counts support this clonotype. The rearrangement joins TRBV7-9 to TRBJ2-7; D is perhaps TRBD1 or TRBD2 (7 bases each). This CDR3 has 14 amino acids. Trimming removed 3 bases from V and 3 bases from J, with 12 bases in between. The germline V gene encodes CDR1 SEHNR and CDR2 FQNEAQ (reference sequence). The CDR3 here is CASSLSGGVYEQYF. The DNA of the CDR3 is TGTGCCAGCAGCTTGTCAGGGGGGGTCTACGAGCAGTACTTC.

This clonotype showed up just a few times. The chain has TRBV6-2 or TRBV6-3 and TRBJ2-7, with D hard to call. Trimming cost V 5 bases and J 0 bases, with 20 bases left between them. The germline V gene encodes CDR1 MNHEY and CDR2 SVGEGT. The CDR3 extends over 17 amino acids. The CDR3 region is CASSATLGRLSSYEQYF. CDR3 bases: TGTGCCAGCAGTGCGACCCTGGGCAGGTTAAGCTCCTACGAGCAGTACTTC.

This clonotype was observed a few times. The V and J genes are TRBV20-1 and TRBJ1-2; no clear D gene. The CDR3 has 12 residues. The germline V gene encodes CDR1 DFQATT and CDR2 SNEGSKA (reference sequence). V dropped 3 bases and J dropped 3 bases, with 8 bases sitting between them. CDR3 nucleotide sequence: TGCAGTGCTAGCATCGGGGACTATGGCTACACCTTC. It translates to CSASIGDYGYTF.

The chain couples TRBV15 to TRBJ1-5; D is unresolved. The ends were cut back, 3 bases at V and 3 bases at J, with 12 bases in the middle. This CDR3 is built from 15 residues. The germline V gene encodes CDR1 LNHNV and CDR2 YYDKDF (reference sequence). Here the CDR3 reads CATSSIERYNQPQHF. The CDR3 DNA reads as TGTGCCACCAGCAGTATTGAACGGTACAATCAGCCCCAGCATTTT.

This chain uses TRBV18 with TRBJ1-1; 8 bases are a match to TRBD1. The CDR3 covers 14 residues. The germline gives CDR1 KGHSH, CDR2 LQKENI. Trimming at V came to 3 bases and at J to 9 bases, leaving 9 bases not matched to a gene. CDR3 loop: CASSPEQGGAQAFF. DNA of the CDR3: TGTGCCAGCTCACCGGAACAGGGGGGAGCCCAAGCTTTCTTT. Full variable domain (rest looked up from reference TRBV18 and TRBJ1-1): NAGVMQNPRHLVRRRGQEARLRCSPMKGHSHVYWYRQLPEEGLKFMVYLQKENIIDESGMPKERFSAEFPKEGPSILRIQQVVRGDSAAYFCASSPEQGGAQAFFGQGTRLTVV.

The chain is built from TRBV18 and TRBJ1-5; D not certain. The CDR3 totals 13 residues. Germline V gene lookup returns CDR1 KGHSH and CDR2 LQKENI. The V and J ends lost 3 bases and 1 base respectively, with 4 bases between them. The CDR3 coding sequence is TGTGCCAGCTCACCTGGGAGCAATCAGCCCCAGCATTTT. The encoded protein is CASSPGSNQPQHF.

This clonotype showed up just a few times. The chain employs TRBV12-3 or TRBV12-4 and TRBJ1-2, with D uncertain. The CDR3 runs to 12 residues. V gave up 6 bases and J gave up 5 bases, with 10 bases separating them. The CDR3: CASSQAVYGYTF. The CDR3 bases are TGTGCCAGCAGCCAGGCAGTATATGGCTACACCTTC.

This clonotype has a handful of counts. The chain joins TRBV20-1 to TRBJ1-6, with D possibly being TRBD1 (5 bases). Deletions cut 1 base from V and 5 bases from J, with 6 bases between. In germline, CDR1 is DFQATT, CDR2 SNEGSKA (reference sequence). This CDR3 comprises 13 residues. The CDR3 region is CSARAQDNSPLHF. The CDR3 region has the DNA TGCAGTGCTAGAGCACAGGATAATTCACCCCTCCACTTT.

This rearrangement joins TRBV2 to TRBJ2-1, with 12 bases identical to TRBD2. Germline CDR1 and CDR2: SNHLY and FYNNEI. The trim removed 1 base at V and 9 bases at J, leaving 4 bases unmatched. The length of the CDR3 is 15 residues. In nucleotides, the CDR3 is TGTGCCAGCAGTGAAGGGCGGACTAGCGGGGCTGAGCAGTTCTTC. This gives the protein CASSEGRTSGAEQFF.

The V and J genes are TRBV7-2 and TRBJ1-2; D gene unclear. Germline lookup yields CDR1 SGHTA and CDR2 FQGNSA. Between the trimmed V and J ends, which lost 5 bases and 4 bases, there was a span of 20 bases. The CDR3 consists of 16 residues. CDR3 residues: CASSRDVLDVSYGYTF. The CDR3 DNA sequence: TGTGCCAGCAGCAGAGATGTCCTAGATGTCAGCTATGGCTACACCTTC.

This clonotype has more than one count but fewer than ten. CDR3 in DNA: TGTGCCAGCAGAAACGACAGGCCCCGTCTTTATCAGCCCCAGCATTTT. It yields the protein CASRNDRPRLYQPQHF. The V gene is TRBV6-8, the J gene TRBJ1-5; D might be TRBD1 (6 bases). Germline lookup yields CDR1 MNHGY and CDR2 SAAAGT. V was trimmed by 6 bases and J by 5 bases, leaving 20 bases between them. This CDR3 region has 16 residues.

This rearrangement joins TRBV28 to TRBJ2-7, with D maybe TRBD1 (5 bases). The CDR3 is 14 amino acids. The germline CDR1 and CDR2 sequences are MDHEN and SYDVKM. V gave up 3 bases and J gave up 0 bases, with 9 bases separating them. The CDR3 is CASSLGRFSYEQYF. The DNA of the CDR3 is TGTGCCAGCAGTTTGGGGCGGTTCTCCTACGAGCAGTACTTC.

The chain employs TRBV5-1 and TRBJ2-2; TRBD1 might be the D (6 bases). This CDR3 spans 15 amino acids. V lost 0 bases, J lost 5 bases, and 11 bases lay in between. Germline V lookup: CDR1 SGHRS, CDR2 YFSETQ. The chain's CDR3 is CASSLGTVGTGELFF. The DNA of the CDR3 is TGCGCCAGCAGCTTGGGGACAGTGGGGACCGGGGAGCTGTTTTTT.

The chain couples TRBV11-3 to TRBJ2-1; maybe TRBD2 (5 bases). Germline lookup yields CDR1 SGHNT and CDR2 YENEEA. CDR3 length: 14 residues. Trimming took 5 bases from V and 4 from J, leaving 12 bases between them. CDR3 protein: CASSARRLYNEQFF. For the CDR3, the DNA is TGTGCCAGCAGCGCGCGGAGGTTGTACAATGAGCAGTTCTTC.

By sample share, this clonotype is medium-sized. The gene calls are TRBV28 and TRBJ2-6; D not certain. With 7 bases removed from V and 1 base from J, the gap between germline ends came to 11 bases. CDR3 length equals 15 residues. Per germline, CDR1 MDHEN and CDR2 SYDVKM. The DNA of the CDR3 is TGTGCCAGCACCTTAGGGCAATCTGGGGCCAACGTCCTGACTTTC. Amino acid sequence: CASTLGQSGANVLTF.

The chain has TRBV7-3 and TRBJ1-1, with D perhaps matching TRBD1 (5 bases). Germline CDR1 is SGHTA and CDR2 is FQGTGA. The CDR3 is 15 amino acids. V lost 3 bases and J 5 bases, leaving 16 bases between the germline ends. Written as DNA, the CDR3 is TGTGCCAGCAGCTTTGGGGGGGGAAAGTGGACTGAAGCTTTCTTT. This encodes CASSFGGGKWTEAFF.